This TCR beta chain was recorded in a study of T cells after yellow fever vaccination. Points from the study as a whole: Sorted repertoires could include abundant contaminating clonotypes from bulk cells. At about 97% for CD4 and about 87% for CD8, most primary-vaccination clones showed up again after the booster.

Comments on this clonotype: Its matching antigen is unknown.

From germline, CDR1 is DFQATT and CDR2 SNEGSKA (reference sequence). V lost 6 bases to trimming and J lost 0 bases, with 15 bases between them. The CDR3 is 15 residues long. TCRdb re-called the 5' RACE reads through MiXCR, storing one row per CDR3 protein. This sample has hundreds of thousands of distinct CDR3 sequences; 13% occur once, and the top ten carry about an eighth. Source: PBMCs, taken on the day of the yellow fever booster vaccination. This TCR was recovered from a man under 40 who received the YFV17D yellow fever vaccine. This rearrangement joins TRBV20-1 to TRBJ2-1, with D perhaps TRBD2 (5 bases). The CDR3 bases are TGCAGTGCGGTAGCGCGACGCTTCTCCTACAATGAGCAGTTCTTC. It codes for CSAVARRFSYNEQFF.